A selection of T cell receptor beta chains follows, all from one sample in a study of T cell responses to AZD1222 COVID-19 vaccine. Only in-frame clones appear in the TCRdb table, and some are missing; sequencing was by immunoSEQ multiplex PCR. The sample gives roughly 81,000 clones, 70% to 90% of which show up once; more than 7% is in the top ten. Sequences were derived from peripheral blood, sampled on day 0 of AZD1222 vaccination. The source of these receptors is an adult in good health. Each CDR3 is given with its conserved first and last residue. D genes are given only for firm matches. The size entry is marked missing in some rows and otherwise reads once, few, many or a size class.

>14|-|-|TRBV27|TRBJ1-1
TGTGCCAGCAGGTACTTTCAGGGTTACCCTGAAGCTTTCTTT
CASRYFQGYPEAFF
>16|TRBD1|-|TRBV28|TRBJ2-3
TGTGCCAGCAGTTTATACGGGACAGGGGGCGAAGATACGCAGTATTTT
CASSLYGTGGEDTQYF
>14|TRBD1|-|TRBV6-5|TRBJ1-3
TGTGCCAGCAGGCAGGGGGTGGGCGGAAACACCATATATTTT
CASRQGVGGNTIYF
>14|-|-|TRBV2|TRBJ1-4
TGTGCCAGCAGTGGGATGCCTTCGGGGGAAAAACTGTTTTTT
CASSGMPSGEKLFF
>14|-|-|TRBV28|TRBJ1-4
TGTGCCAGCAGTTTAGACAGCCTAATGAGACGGCTGTTTTTT
CASSLDSLMRRLFF
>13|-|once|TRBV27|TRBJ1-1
TGTGCCAGCAGCTCCGCGGGGAACACTGAAGCTTTCTTT
CASSSAGNTEAFF
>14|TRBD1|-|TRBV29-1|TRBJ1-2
TGCAGCGTTGAAGTAGGACAGGGGAACTATGGCTACACCTTC
CSVEVGQGNYGYTF
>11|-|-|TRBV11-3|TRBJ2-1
TGTGCCAGCAGCTTAGACAATGAGCAGTTCTTC
CASSLDNEQFF
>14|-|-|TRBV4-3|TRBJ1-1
TGCGCCAGCAGCCAAGATCTGGGGCGGACTGAAGCTTTCTTT
CASSQDLGRTEAFF
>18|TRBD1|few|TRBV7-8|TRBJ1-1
TGTGCCAGCAGCTTCCCCGCTACAGGGGGTGTTATCGGCACTGAAGCTTTCTTT
CASSFPATGGVIGTEAFF
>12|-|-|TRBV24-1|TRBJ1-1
TGTGCCACCAGTGGTTCCGACACTGAAGCTTTCTTT
CATSGSDTEAFF
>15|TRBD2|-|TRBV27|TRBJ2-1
TGTGCCAGCAGTCAGACTAGCGGGAGGGGCTATGAGCAGTTCTTC
CASSQTSGRGYEQFF
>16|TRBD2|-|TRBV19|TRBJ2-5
TGTGCCAGTAGTGGGGCACTAGCGGGAGAGGGAGAGACCCAGTACTTC
CASSGALAGEGETQYF
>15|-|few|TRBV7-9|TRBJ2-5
TGTGCCAGCAGCTTTCCTTCGGGGCTGAGGGAGACCCAGTACTTC
CASSFPSGLRETQYF
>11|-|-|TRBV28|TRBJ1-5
TGTGCCAGCAGTCCCAATCAGCCCCAGCATTTT
CASSPNQPQHF
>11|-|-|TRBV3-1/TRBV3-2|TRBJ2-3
TGTGCCAGCAGTAACTCAGATACGCAGTATTTT
CASSNSDTQYF
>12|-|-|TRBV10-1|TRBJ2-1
TGCGCCAGCAGTGATTGGGACCATGAGCAGTTCTTC
CASSDWDHEQFF
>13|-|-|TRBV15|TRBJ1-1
TGTGCCACCAGACTGAGTTTGGTCACTGAAGCTTTCTTT
CATRLSLVTEAFF
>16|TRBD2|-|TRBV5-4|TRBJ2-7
TGTGCCAGCAGCCCGGGGGGGGCTAGCGGCTCCTACGAGCAGTACTTC
CASSPGGASGSYEQYF
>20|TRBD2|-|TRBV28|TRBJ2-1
TGTGCCAGCGGTCCCCTTCGACTAGCGGGCCTATCTCCAGTGGACAATGAGCAGTTCTTC
CASGPLRLAGLSPVDNEQFF
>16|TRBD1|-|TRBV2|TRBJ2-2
TGTGCCAGCAGTGGAGGGACAGGGTCGAACACCGGGGAGCTGTTTTTT
CASSGGTGSNTGELFF
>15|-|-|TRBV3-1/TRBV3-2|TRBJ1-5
TGTGCCAGCAGCCAAGATTTGTCAGGGAGTCAGCCCCAGCATTTT
CASSQDLSGSQPQHF
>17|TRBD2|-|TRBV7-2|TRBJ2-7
TGTGCCAGCAGCTTAGCGACGAGCGGGACTTCGACCTACGAGCAGTACTTC
CASSLATSGTSTYEQYF
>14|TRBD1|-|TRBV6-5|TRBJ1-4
TGTGCCAGCAGCGGAGGGGGACAGCCTGAAAAACTGTTTTTT
CASSGGGQPEKLFF
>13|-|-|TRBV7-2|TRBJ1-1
TGTGCCAGCAGGACACTTTGGAACACTGAAGCTTTCTTT
CASRTLWNTEAFF
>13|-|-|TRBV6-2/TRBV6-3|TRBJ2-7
TGTGCCAGCAGTTACTCCCATAGGGCCGAGCAGTACTTC
CASSYSHRAEQYF
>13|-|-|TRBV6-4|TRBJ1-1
TGTGCCAGCAGTGTAAGCAGGGATACTGAAGCTTTCTTT
CASSVSRDTEAFF
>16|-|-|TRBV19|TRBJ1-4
TGTGCCAGTAGTATTGAAATGGGCGCCTCTAATGAAAAACTGTTTTTT
CASSIEMGASNEKLFF
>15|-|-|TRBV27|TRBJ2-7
TGTGCCAGCAGTTTCAGGGCAGAGCTACCCTACGAGCAGTACTTC
CASSFRAELPYEQYF
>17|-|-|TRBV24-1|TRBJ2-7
TGTGCCACCAGTGCCTCACAGCGAACATTCGGCTCCTACGAGCAGTACTTC
CATSASQRTFGSYEQYF
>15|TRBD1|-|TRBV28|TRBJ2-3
TGTGCCAGCAGTTTGGGACAGGGGAGCACAGATACGCAGTATTTT
CASSLGQGSTDTQYF
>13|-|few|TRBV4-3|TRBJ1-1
TGCGCCAGCAGCCAAGACCTCGGCACTGAAGCTTTCTTT
CASSQDLGTEAFF
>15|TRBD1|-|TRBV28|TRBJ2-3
TGTGCCAGCAGTTTATGGGGACAGGGGGCAGATACGCAGTATTTT
CASSLWGQGADTQYF
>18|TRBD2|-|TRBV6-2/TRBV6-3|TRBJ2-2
TGTGCCAGCAGTTCTAGGACTAGCGGGAGGACGAACACCGGGGAGCTGTTTTTT
CASSSRTSGRTNTGELFF
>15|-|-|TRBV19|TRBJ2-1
TGTGCCAGTAGTATCGACAGGAGCTCCTACAATGAGCAGTTCTTC
CASSIDRSSYNEQFF
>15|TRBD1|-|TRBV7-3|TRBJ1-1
TGTGCCAGCAGCTTAGGGACAGGGTTGGAGGCTGAAGCTTTCTTT
CASSLGTGLEAEAFF
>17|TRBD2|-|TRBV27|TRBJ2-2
TGTGCCAGCAGTTTCCCCGGGGACTATCTAAACACCGGGGAGCTGTTTTTT
CASSFPGDYLNTGELFF
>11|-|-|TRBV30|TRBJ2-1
TGTGCCTGGACTCAGAACAATGAGCAGTTCTTC
CAWTQNNEQFF
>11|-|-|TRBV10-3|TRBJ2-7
TGTGCCATCAGTGAAAACGGCGAGCAGTACTTC
CAISENGEQYF
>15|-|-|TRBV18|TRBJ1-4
TGTGCCAGCTCACTTTTGTCATCAGTTAATGAAAAACTGTTTTTT
CASSLLSSVNEKLFF
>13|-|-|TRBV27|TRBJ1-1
TGTGCCAGCAGCTACAGGGAGGACACTGAAGCTTTCTTT
CASSYREDTEAFF
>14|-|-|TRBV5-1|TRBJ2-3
TGCGCCAGCAGCTTCAGCGGGTCCACAGATACGCAGTATTTT
CASSFSGSTDTQYF
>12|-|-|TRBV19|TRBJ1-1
TGTGCCAGTATTAGGCCTACTTCCGAAGCTTTCTTT
CASIRPTSEAFF
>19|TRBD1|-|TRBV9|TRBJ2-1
TGTGCCAGCAGCGTAGGAACAGGGGGCCGTCTAGCGCTAGACAATGAGCAGTTCTTC
CASSVGTGGRLALDNEQFF
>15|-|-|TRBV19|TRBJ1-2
TGTGCCAGTAGACCCTCCCCCCAAACTAACTATGGCTACACCTTC
CASRPSPQTNYGYTF
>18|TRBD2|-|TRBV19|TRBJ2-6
TGTGCCAGTAGTATAGCGGGACTAGCGGGACCCGGGGCCAACGTCCTGACTTTC
CASSIAGLAGPGANVLTF
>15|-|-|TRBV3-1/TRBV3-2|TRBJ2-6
TGTGCCAGCAGCCTGTCGGGGGCAGGGGCCAACGTCCTGACTTTC
CASSLSGAGANVLTF
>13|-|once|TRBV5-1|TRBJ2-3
TGCGCCAGCAGCCGCCCCTCCACAGATACGCAGTATTTT
CASSRPSTDTQYF
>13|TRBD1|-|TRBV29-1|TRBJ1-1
TGCAGCGTGACAGGGAGGGCGGCCACTGAAGCTTTCTTT
CSVTGRAATEAFF
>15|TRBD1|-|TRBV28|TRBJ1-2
TGTGCCAGCAGTTTCCCCAGGGGGAATAACTATGGCTACACCTTC
CASSFPRGNNYGYTF
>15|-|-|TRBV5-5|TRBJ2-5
TGTGCCAGCAGCTCGCTTGGAACGACCCACACGACCCAGTACTTC
CASSSLGTTHTTQYF
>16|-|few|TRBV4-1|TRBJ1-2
TGCGCCAGCAGCCAGCCCTCTCGCGGAGCTAACTATGGCTACACCTTC
CASSQPSRGANYGYTF
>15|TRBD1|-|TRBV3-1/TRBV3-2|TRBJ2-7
TGTGCCAGCAGCCAAGATTCAGGGACAGGGGTCGAGCAGTACTTC
CASSQDSGTGVEQYF
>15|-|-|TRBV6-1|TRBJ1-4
TGTGCCAGCAGTACCGAAAAAAGAACTTATGAAAAACTGTTTTTT
CASSTEKRTYEKLFF
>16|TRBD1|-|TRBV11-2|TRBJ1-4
TGTGCCAGCAGCACTTACCGACAGGGAGTTAATGAAAAACTGTTTTTT
CASSTYRQGVNEKLFF
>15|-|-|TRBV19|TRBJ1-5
TGTGCCAGTACCCTCGGGAGGGGTGAGAATCAGCCCCAGCATTTT
CASTLGRGENQPQHF
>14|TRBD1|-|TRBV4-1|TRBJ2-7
TGCGCCAGCAGCCAGGGACAGGGGGCAGACGAGCAGTACTTC
CASSQGQGADEQYF
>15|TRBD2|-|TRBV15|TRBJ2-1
TGTGCCACAGGAAGAGAAACTAGCGGGAGTGGTGAGCAGTTCTTC
CATGRETSGSGEQFF